The present entry profiles one T cell receptor (beta chain) with its context. This sample was taken from a study of T cell changes during pregnancy in multiple sclerosis. Trimming stripped 6 bases from V and 3 bases from J, with 15 bases between. CDR1 MNHEY and CDR2 SVGAGI come from the germline V gene. The CDR3 loop spans 15 amino acids. Only in-frame clones appear in the TCRdb table, and some are missing; sequencing was by immunoSEQ multiplex PCR. The sample shows 35,000 to 45,000 clones, roughly nine tenths of them seen only once. Here the sequenced sample was peripheral blood, taken in the second trimester of pregnancy. The source is a female donor in good health, enrolled as a control in a pregnancy study. J is TRBJ2-1 and V is TRBV6-5, with D perhaps TRBD2 (6 bases). Here the CDR3 reads CASSRRERIYNEQFF. The CDR3 DNA sequence: TGTGCCAGCAGCCGCCGGGAGAGAATCTACAATGAGCAGTTCTTC.